The next 32 T cell receptor beta chains were all read from a single sample in a study of T-cell reconstitution after alpha-beta-depleted transplantation in children (TCRdb year 2016). Libraries were constructed by PCR. For sequencing, an Illumina HiSeq 2500 was employed. TCR libraries were prepared with molecular barcoding, using unique molecular identifiers to normalize TCRbeta repertoire quantification. TCRdb reanalyzed the raw reads on its own, using fastp at Q25 for trimming and MiXCR for clone calling, and kept in-frame beta chains. Rows merge per CDR3 protein into single entries with the most common DNA and genes. For this sample there are roughly 120,000 distinct CDR3 sequences; more than 20% appear just once. The leading ten clones occupy 10% of the sample. This specimen's treatment or condition label, per the study, means: allogeneic hematopoietic cell transplantation with graft depleted of TCRalphabeta T cells and CD19 B cells.

The specimen comprised PBMCs, mostly from graft donor cells, sampled 180 days after TCRalphabeta/CD19-depleted stem cell transplant. These TCRs come from a male patient between 2 and 9 years old who had a stem cell transplant for chronic granulomatous disease, so the T cells may come from the graft donor.

This clonotype was seen a few times. This sequence joins TRBV10-3 and TRBJ2-5; a possible D gene is TRBD2 (6 bases). V was shortened by 10 bases and J by 5 bases, with 20 bases between the two germline ends. Germline CDR1 reads ENHRY; CDR2 reads SYGVKD. The CDR3 covers 14 residues. For the CDR3, the DNA is TGTGCCACAGCATTGGGAGGACCCTCCGAGACCCAGTACTTC. This codes for CATALGGPSETQYF.

This clonotype was seen only a few times. CDR3 DNA: TGCAGTGCTAGAGATCCCCAGCGGGAGGGCCTTACCGGGGAGCTGTTTTTT. It codes for CSARDPQREGLTGELFF. The chain employs TRBV20-1 and TRBJ2-2; 10 bases are shared with TRBD2. V lost 0 bases and J lost 5; bases outside the gene matches: 9. The CDR3 runs 17 residues. CDR1 and CDR2 (germline): DFQATT, SNEGSKA (reference sequence).

The rearrangement uses TRBV7-9 and TRBJ2-1, with D hard to call. Between the trimmed V and J ends, which lost 3 bases and 0 bases, there was a span of 9 bases. Germline values: CDR1 SEHNR, CDR2 FQNEAQ (reference sequence). This CDR3 is 15 amino acids long. The DNA for the CDR3 is TGTGCCAGCAGCTTTGGGGTAGCCTCCTACAATGAGCAGTTCTTC. Translation gives CASSFGVASYNEQFF.

This clonotype has more than one count but fewer than ten. J is TRBJ2-5 and V is TRBV4-2; 10 bases agree with TRBD1. V trimming: 4 bases; J trimming: 7 bases; junction bases outside the gene matches: 6. Germline assignment: CDR1 LGHNA and CDR2 YNFKEQ. The CDR3 consists of 14 residues. CDR3 bases: TGTGCCAGCAGCCTCGGGACAGGGGAGGTGACCCAGTACTTC. This gives the protein CASSLGTGEVTQYF.

This clonotype has ten or more counts. This chain connects TRBV20-1 to TRBJ1-1; weak D call: TRBD1 (6 bases). V was clipped by 6 bases and J by 7 bases, with 15 bases between them. CDR1 and CDR2 (germline): DFQATT, SNEGSKA (reference sequence). The CDR3 extends over 12 amino acids. CDR3 residues: CSAKQGGGEAFF. CDR3 bases: TGCAGTGCAAAACAGGGAGGGGGTGAAGCTTTCTTT.

A few counts support this clonotype. V usage is TRBV20-1 and J usage is TRBJ2-1, with 10 bases fitting TRBD2. Germline lookup yields CDR1 DFQATT and CDR2 SNEGSKA (reference sequence). The ends lost 4 bases at V and 8 bases at J; junction bases unmatched: 8. This CDR3 has 14 amino acids. The CDR3 here is CSAIGTSASYEQFF. CDR3 DNA sequence: TGCAGTGCTATCGGGACTAGCGCGTCCTATGAGCAGTTCTTC.

At least ten counts were recorded for this clonotype. At one end, the junction sequence differs from germline, possibly due to a read error. The V gene is TRBV24-1, the J gene TRBJ2-3; tentative D call: TRBD1 (6 bases). The germline V gene has CDR1 KGHDR and CDR2 SFDVKD. The CDR3 sequence is 15 residues long. This chain's CDR3 is CATSGGQGITDTQYF. The CDR3 DNA reads as TGTGCCACGAGTGGCGGGCAGGGGATCACAGATACGCAGTATTTT.

The chain is built from TRBV12-3 or TRBV12-4 and TRBJ2-2; weak D call: TRBD1 (5 bases). The CDR3 extends over 15 amino acids. V lost 3 bases to trimming and J lost 2 bases, with 10 bases between them. CDR3 bases: TGTGCCAGCAGTTTGCTCAGGACAAACACCGGGGAGCTGTTTTTT. Translated: CASSLLRTNTGELFF.

The table lists this clonotype with many counts. The chain's CDR3 is CASSQLAGEITDTQYF. DNA of the CDR3: TGTGCCAGCAGCCAACTAGCGGGAGAAATCACAGATACGCAGTATTTT. The chain combines TRBV12-3 or TRBV12-4 with TRBJ2-3, with 11 bases aligning to TRBD2. V lost 6 bases, J lost 2 bases, and 7 bases stayed unmatched. CDR3 length equals 16 residues.

There are many counts of this clonotype. CDR3 sequence reads: CASSRRPEETQYF. The CDR3 DNA is TGTGCCAGCAGTCGAAGACCGGAAGAGACCCAGTACTTC. The V call is TRBV6-4, the J call TRBJ2-5; D remains unclear. This CDR3 has 13 residues. Per germline, CDR1 MRHNA and CDR2 SNTAGT. Trimming removed 5 bases from V and 3 bases from J, with 10 bases in between.

This clonotype was seen ten or more times. V usage is TRBV18 and J usage is TRBJ1-2; D might be TRBD1 (5 bases). This CDR3 comprises 15 residues. Trimming shortened V by 3 bases and J by 4 bases, and 15 bases separated the two germline ends. Germline assignment: CDR1 KGHSH and CDR2 LQKENI. The CDR3 here is CASSPRARNPYGYTF. DNA of the CDR3: TGTGCCAGCTCACCCAGGGCCCGCAACCCCTATGGCTACACCTTC. The full variable domain, completed using reference TRBV18 and TRBJ1-2, is NAGVMQNPRHLVRRRGQEARLRCSPMKGHSHVYWYRQLPEEGLKFMVYLQKENIIDESGMPKERFSAEFPKEGPSILRIQQVVRGDSAAYFCASSPRARNPYGYTFGSGTRLTVV.

There are many counts of this clonotype. V gene TRBV20-1 combines with J gene TRBJ1-6, with TRBD1 matching 7 bases. The ends lost 1 base at V and 7 bases at J; junction bases unmatched: 1. Germline CDR1 and CDR2: DFQATT and SNEGSKA (reference sequence). CDR3 size: 13 residues. The CDR3 DNA follows: TGCAGTGCTAGAGTGGACAGGAATTCACCCCTCCACTTT. Protein product: CSARVDRNSPLHF.

The chain uses TRBV12-3 or TRBV12-4 and TRBJ2-1; tentative D call: TRBD2 (5 bases). V was trimmed by 4 bases and J by 6 bases, leaving 13 bases between them. CDR3 length equals 14 residues. The DNA of the CDR3 is TGTGCCAGCAGTTGGGAGACTATGCCCAATGAGCAGTTCTTC. This encodes CASSWETMPNEQFF.

The gene calls are TRBV20-1 and TRBJ1-4; TRBD1 is a possible D gene (5 bases). The CDR3 consists of 14 residues. Germline values: CDR1 DFQATT, CDR2 SNEGSKA (reference sequence). V was trimmed by 2 bases and J by 4 bases, leaving 11 bases between them. The chain's CDR3 is CSARSGANNEKLFF. CDR3 nucleotides: TGCAGTGCTAGATCCGGGGCCAATAATGAAAAACTGTTTTTT.

The chain combines TRBV15 with TRBJ2-4; 7 bases are a match to TRBD1. Germline values: CDR1 LNHNV, CDR2 YYDKDF (reference sequence). The CDR3 length is 17 residues. V gave up 0 bases and J gave up 9 bases; unmatched junction bases: 14. DNA for the CDR3: TGTGCCACCAGCAGAGATCCACCCAACAGGGGTCGGACCATTCAGTACTTC. Its protein is CATSRDPPNRGRTIQYF.

This clonotype has just a few counts. The chain is built from TRBV7-2 and TRBJ1-5; possibly TRBD1 for D (5 bases). The CDR3 consists of 14 residues. V shed 5 bases and J shed 0 bases, with 8 bases lying between them. The germline V gene encodes CDR1 SGHTA and CDR2 FQGNSA. The CDR3 DNA is TGTGCCAGCAGCGGACAATATAGCAATCAGCCCCAGCATTTT. Amino acids: CASSGQYSNQPQHF.

This rearrangement joins TRBV29-1 to TRBJ2-3, with D possibly matching TRBD1 (6 bases). Trimming left V 2 bases short and J 7 bases short, with 10 bases between. The CDR3 loop spans 12 amino acids. From germline, CDR1 is SQVTM and CDR2 ANQGSEA. The CDR3 is CSVETGPYTQYF. The CDR3 nucleotides read TGCAGCGTTGAAACAGGGCCTTATACGCAGTATTTT.

This clonotype was seen a handful of times. The J gene is TRBJ1-2, the V gene TRBV20-1; D not certain. Germline loops: CDR1 DFQATT, CDR2 SNEGSKA (reference sequence). Trimming took 2 bases from V and 2 from J, leaving 6 bases between them. The CDR3 sequence is 12 residues long. The DNA of the CDR3 is TGCAGTGCTAGAACCAGGAACTATGGCTACACCTTC. Protein product: CSARTRNYGYTF.

The chain recombines TRBV9 with TRBJ2-2; TRBD1 aligns across 7 bases. J gave up 0 bases and V 9 bases, and 5 bases lay outside the gene matches. Germline V gene sequence: CDR1 SGDLS, CDR2 YYNGEE. This CDR3 contains 14 residues. The CDR3 DNA sequence: TGTGCCACCCCGGGACAGCCGAACACCGGGGAGCTGTTTTTT. Amino acids: CATPGQPNTGELFF.

The table lists this clonotype with a few counts. The chain has TRBV15 and TRBJ1-4; 10 nucleotides line up with TRBD1. This CDR3 comprises 15 residues. CDR1 LNHNV and CDR2 YYDKDF come from the germline V gene (reference sequence). V lost 1 base to trimming and J lost 8 bases; unmatched junction nucleotides: 4. In DNA, the CDR3 is TGTGCCACCAGCAGAGCGGGGACAGGGGTAGAAAAACTGTTTTTT. Residues: CATSRAGTGVEKLFF.

This clonotype was observed at least ten times. The gene calls are TRBV20-1 and TRBJ2-7; TRBD2 aligns across 9 bases. Germline V gene lookup returns CDR1 DFQATT and CDR2 SNEGSKA (reference sequence). The CDR3 covers 15 residues. The V gene end was trimmed by 5 bases and the J gene end by 5 bases; junction bases not matched to a gene: 13. CDR3 nucleotide sequence: TGCAGTGCTCCTCAGGCGGGAGGGCTGAGAAACGAGCAGTACTTC. Translation: CSAPQAGGLRNEQYF.

This clonotype turned up a few times. The chain couples TRBV5-1 to TRBJ2-2; TRBD1 is a possible D gene (6 bases). CDR3 length: 15 residues. V was cut by 1 base and J by 5 bases, with 12 bases left in between. The germline V gene has CDR1 SGHRS and CDR2 YFSETQ. DNA for the CDR3: TGCGCCAGCAGCTTGTGGGGGCGCAGGACCGGGGAGCTGTTTTTT. It specifies CASSLWGRRTGELFF.

This clonotype was found a few times. This rearrangement joins TRBV6-2 or TRBV6-3 to TRBJ2-3; either TRBD1 or TRBD2 may supply D (5 bases each). Germline values: CDR1 MNHEY, CDR2 SVGEGT. The CDR3 runs to 14 residues. The germline V and J ends were trimmed by 3 bases and 5 bases, with 12 bases remaining between them. CDR3 loop: CASSYTGPIDTQYF. CDR3 DNA sequence: TGTGCCAGCAGTTATACGGGACCCATAGATACGCAGTATTTT.

At least ten counts were recorded for this clonotype. Relative to the germline gene, one junction end is altered; a read error may explain this. The gene calls are TRBV4-3 and TRBJ2-7; a possible D gene is TRBD1 (8 bases). The germline V gene encodes CDR1 LGHNA and CDR2 YSLEER. The CDR3 length is 16 residues. CDR3 in amino acids: CASSQGQGGGTYEQYF. CDR3 nucleotide sequence: TGCGCCAGCAGTCAAGGACAGGGAGGGGGAACCTACGAGCAGTACTTC.

This clonotype has a handful of counts. The chain has TRBV3-1 and TRBJ2-3; either TRBD1 or TRBD2 may supply D (6 bases each). The CDR3 has 13 amino acids. Trimming shortened V by 4 bases and J by 4 bases, and 9 bases separated the two germline ends. Germline CDR1 and CDR2: LGHDT and YNNKEL (reference sequence). The CDR3 DNA follows: TGTGCCAGCAGCCCAAGGGGGGCAGATACGCAGTATTTT. Residues: CASSPRGADTQYF.

The chain uses TRBV27 and TRBJ2-1; the match to TRBD2 covers 9 bases. Trimming took 6 bases from V and 6 from J; bases not matched to a gene: 9. Germline V CDR1 and CDR2: MNHEY, SMNVEV (reference sequence). The CDR3 totals 15 residues. CDR3 nucleotides: TGTGCCAGCAGGAGGACTAGCGCGAGAGGCAATGAGCAGTTCTTC. It is translated as CASRRTSARGNEQFF.

In its sample, this clonotype was seen a few times. The chain employs TRBV7-2 and TRBJ2-5; 7 bases match TRBD1. V was pared by 5 bases and J by 5 bases, with 11 bases of the junction left unmatched. Germline V lookup: CDR1 SGHTA, CDR2 FQGNSA. The CDR3 is 15 amino acids. The CDR3 bases are TGTGCCAGCAGCGAAGACCCGACGGGACAGGAGACCCAGTACTTC. Translating gives CASSEDPTGQETQYF.

This clonotype has only a few counts. The CDR3, as DNA: TGTGCCAGCAGCTTATGGGAGGCGTCCTACGAGCAGTACTTC. This sequence encodes CASSLWEASYEQYF. This chain uses TRBV5-5 with TRBJ2-7, with a possible D match to TRBD2 (6 bases). The CDR3 is made up of 14 amino acids. Trimming left V 2 bases short and J 1 base short, with 10 bases between. Germline CDR1 is SGHKS and CDR2 is YYEKEE (reference sequence).

This clonotype was observed at least ten times. The rearrangement uses TRBV12-3 or TRBV12-4 and TRBJ1-5; no definite D call. The CDR3 consists of 14 residues. The V end was cut by 5 bases, the J end by 1 base, with 9 bases between. The CDR3 spells CASSLRPSNQPQHF. DNA for the CDR3: TGTGCCAGCAGTCTCCGACCGAGCAATCAGCCCCAGCATTTT.

This clonotype was seen a few times. The genes are TRBV29-1 and TRBJ1-2; 8 positions agree with TRBD1. Trimming removed 7 bases from V and 6 bases from J; junction bases left unmatched: 7. The CDR3 runs 12 residues. Germline V lookup: CDR1 SQVTM, CDR2 ANQGSEA. DNA for the CDR3: TGCAGCGCATTGACAGGGGTGAATGGCTACACCTTC. Its protein product is CSALTGVNGYTF.

This clonotype turned up a few times. A much larger clone lies one base from this, so it may be a read error. The rearrangement links TRBV20-1 to TRBJ2-7; TRBD2 agrees at 8 bases. CDR1 is DFQATT and CDR2 is SNEGSKA in the germline V gene (reference sequence). The CDR3 is 12 amino acids. V shed 2 bases, J shed 3 bases, and the junction held 0 bases outside the gene matches. The CDR3 DNA reads TGCAGTGCTAGACTAGCGGGCTACGAGCAGTACTTC. It specifies CSARLAGYEQYF.

Ten or more counts support this clonotype. This chain joins TRBV25-1 and TRBJ2-1; 11 bases agree with TRBD2. Germline lookup yields CDR1 MGHDK and CDR2 SYGVNS. V shed 3 bases, J shed 10 bases, and the junction held 11 bases outside the gene matches. The CDR3 loop spans 16 amino acids. The CDR3 sequence is CASSELLSGREDEQFF. CDR3 bases: TGTGCCAGCAGTGAGCTACTTAGCGGGAGGGAGGACGAGCAGTTCTTC. The whole variable domain, remainder taken from reference TRBV25-1 and TRBJ2-1, is EADIYQTPRYLVIGTGKKITLECSQTMGHDKMYWYQQDPGMELHLIHYSYGVNSTEKGDLSSESTVSRIRTEHFPLTLESARPSHTSQYLCASSELLSGREDEQFFGPGTRLTVL.